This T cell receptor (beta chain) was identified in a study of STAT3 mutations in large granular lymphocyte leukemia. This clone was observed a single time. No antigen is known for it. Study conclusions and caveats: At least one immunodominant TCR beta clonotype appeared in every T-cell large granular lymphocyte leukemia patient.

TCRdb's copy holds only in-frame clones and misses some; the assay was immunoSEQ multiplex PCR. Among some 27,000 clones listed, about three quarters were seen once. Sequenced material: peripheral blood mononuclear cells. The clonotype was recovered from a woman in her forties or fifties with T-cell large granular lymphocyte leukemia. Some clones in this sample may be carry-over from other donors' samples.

The CDR3 here is CASSPSGTSGMNEQFF. CDR3 nucleotides: TGTGCCAGCTCACCGTCCGGGACTAGCGGGATGAATGAGCAGTTCTTC. The gene calls are TRBV18 and TRBJ2-1; 13 positions match TRBD2. J was trimmed by 7 bases and V by 3 bases; bases with no gene match: 6. Germline V gene data show CDR1 as KGHSH and CDR2 as LQKENI. The CDR3 length is 16 residues.